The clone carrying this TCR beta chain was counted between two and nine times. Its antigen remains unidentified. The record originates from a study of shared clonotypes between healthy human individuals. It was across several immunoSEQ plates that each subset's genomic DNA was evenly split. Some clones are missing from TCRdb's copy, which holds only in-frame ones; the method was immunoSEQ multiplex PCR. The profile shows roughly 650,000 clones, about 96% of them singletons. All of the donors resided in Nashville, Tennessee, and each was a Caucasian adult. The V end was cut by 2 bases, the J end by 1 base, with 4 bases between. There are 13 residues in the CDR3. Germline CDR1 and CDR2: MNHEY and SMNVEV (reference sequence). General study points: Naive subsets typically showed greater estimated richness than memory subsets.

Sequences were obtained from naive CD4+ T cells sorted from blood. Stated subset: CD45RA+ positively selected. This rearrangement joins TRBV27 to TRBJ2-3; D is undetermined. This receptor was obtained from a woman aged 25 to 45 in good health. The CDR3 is CASSLRGTDTQYF. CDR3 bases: TGTGCCAGCAGTTTAAGGGGCACAGATACGCAGTATTTT.